This is a list of T cell receptor beta chains from one sample in a study of blood T cell repertoires in COVID-19. This table comes from immunoSEQ multiplex PCR, and its TCRdb copy is limited to in-frame clones, with some not included. The table has hundreds of thousands of clones, around nine tenths seen once. Sequencing was done on a sample of peripheral blood. The receptors here all came from a woman in her seventies with COVID-19, enrolled during active disease. Each CDR3 is given without its conserved first and last residue.

cdr3_length v_call cdr3_aa
16 TRBV21-1 ASSKEKLGRGADNEQF
12 TRBV18 ASSPGQGAWGYT
11 TRBV12-3/TRBV12-4 ASSFPGNQPQH
13 TRBV7-9 ASSPRTRMRETQY
12 TRBV28 ASSSAGSRNTIY
13 TRBV5-6 ASSSVGSWNTEAF
12 TRBV3-1/TRBV3-2 ASSPDGGRTEAF
15 TRBV3-1/TRBV3-2 ASSQDYGQGMGYGYT
14 TRBV7-3 ASSLTRDKGVTEAF
12 TRBV4-1 ASSQDIGDYGYT
12 TRBV7-2 ASSLGGQGLGYT
12 TRBV7-9 ASSHRVLDDEQY
11 TRBV24-1 ATSDPSTDTQY
11 TRBV27 ASSLTGYTEAF
16 TRBV3-1/TRBV3-2 ASSQGMGTGGVNYGYT
17 TRBV11-3 ASSLGLGPSGGVYNEQF